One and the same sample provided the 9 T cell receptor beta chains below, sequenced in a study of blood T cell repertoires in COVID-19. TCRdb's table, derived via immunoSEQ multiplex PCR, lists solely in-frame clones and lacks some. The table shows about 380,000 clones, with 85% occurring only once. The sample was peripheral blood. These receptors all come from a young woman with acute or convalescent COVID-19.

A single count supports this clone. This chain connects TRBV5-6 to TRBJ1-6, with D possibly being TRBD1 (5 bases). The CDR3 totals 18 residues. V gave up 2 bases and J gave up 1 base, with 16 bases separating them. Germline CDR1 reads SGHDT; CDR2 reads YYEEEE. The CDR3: CASSFGPGERSYNSPLHF. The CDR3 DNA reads TGTGCCAGCAGCTTCGGTCCGGGGGAAAGGTCCTATAATTCACCCCTCCACTTT.

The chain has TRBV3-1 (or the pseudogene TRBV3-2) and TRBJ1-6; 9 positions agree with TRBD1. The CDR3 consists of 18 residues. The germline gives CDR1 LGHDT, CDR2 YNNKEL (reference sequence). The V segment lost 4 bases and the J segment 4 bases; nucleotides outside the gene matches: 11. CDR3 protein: CASSRRVRDRAYNSPLHF. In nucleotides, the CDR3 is TGTGCCAGCAGCCGCAGGGTCCGGGACAGGGCTTATAATTCACCCCTCCACTTT.

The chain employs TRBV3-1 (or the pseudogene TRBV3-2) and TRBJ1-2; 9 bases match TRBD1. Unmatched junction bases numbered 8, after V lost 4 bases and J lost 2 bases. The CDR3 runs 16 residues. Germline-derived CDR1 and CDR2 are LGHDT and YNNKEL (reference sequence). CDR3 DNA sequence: TGTGCCAGCAGCCCTCATGGTGGACAGGGGAACTATGGCTACACCTTC. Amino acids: CASSPHGGQGNYGYTF.

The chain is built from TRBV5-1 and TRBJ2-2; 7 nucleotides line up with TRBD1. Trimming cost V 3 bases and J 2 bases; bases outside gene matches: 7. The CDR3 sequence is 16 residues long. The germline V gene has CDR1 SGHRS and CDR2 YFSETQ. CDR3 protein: CASSWGQLANTGELFF. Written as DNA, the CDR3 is TGCGCCAGCAGCTGGGGACAGCTTGCCAACACCGGGGAGCTGTTTTTT.

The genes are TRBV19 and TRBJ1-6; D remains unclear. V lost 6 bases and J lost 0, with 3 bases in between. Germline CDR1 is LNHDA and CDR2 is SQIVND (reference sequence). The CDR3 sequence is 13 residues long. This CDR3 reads CASRSSYNSPLHF. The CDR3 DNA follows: TGTGCCAGTAGGAGCTCCTATAATTCACCCCTCCACTTT. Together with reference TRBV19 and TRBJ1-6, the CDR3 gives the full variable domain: DGGITQSPKYLFRKEGQNVTLSCEQNLNHDAMYWYRQDPGQGLRLIYYSQIVNDFQKGDIAEGYSVSREKKESFPLTVTSAQKNPTAFYLCASRSSYNSPLHFGNGTRLTVT.

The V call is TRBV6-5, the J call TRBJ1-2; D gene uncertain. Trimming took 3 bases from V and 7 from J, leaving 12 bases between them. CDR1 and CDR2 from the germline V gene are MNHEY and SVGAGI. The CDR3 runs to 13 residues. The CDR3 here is CASSYLEWSGYTF. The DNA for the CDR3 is TGTGCCAGCAGTTATTTGGAATGGAGTGGCTACACCTTC.

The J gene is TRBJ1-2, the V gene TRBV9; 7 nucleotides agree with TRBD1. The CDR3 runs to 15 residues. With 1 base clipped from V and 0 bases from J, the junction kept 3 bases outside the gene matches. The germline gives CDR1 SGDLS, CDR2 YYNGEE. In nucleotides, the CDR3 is TGTGCCAGCAGCGTAACAGGGGAGGCTAACTATGGCTACACCTTC. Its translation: CASSVTGEANYGYTF. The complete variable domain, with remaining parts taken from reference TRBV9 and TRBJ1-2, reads DSGVTQTPKHLITATGQRVTLRCSPRSGDLSVYWYQQSLDQGLQFLIQYYNGEERAKGNILERFSAQQFPDLHSELNLSSLELGDSALYFCASSVTGEANYGYTFGSGTRLTVV.

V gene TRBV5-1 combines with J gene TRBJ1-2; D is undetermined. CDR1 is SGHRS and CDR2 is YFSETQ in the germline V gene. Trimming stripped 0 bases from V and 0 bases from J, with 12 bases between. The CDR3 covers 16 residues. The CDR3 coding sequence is TGCGCCAGCAGCTTGGTTCGAGAAGGAGCTAACTATGGCTACACCTTC. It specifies CASSLVREGANYGYTF.

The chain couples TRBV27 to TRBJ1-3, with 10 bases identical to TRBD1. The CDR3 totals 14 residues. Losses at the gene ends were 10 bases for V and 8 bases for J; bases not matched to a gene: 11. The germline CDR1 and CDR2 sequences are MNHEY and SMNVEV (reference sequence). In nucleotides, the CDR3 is TGTGCCACCAGGGGACAGGGGCGGTTAGACACCATATATTTT. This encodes CATRGQGRLDTIYF.